This is a list of T cell receptor beta chains from one sample in a study of control samples from healthy donors and cancer patients. Produced via immunoSEQ multiplex PCR; TCRdb's table is partial and in-frame only. The sample lists 400,000 to 500,000 clones, 75% to 95% occurring once. The source material was PBMCs. Every receptor here comes from a man aged 40-55 years with head and neck cancer. Both conserved end residues are part of each CDR3.

v_call | cdr3_aa
TRBV4-3 | CASSQDPGYNSPLHF
TRBV5-1 | CASTGWTDTQYF
TRBV7-3 | CASSLTGTQQDSGANVLTF
TRBV5-1 | CASSLAGASTDTQYF
TRBV9 | CASSVEKGQGAPYEQYF
TRBV5-1 | CASSGLSWNTEAFF
TRBV5-1 | CASSPSVDWNTEAFF
TRBV2 | CASSEAGHRGGNSYEQYF
TRBV6-5 | CASPGTGAYEQYF
TRBV7-3 | CASRERGLNTGELFF
TRBV9 | CASSASGTSNTEAFF
TRBV7-2 | CANSPGTVYGYTF
TRBV11-3 | CASSLGPEQYF
TRBV2 | CASRRLRLDEQYF
TRBV28 | CASSLVGEAFF
TRBV9 | CASSVDGQGARAFF
TRBV12-3/TRBV12-4 | CASSYDRGYGYTF
TRBV21-1 | CASSKVRPRGETQYF
TRBV19 | CASSSGRNQPQHF
TRBV4-2 | CASSLRRVGAYNEQFF
TRBV10-1 | CASSEMAREGAEAFF
TRBV28 | CASGTRGSGNTIYF
TRBV7-2 | CASSFAGSSYNSPLHF
TRBV19 | CASSSDLDRGMNSPLHF
TRBV30 | CAWNTGSLGDTEAFF
TRBV4-2 | CASSPIKGTSGGFWLNEQFF
TRBV5-1 | CASSLRLNTEAFF
TRBV12-3/TRBV12-4 | CASSLRETQYF
TRBV7-2 | CASSRDHQETQYF
TRBV11-3 | CASSLDQSYEQYF
TRBV24-1 | CATGPGLANNEQFF
TRBV4-3 | CASSQDKAGVGEQYF
TRBV5-6 | CASSLETGDWTNTGELFF
TRBV12-3/TRBV12-4 | CASRTGYDSPLHF
TRBV9 | CASSREDLGYEQYF
TRBV4-2 | CASSQVAVLAGDYNEQFF
TRBV4-1 | CASSPRQGSTTDTQYF
TRBV5-6 | CASTGTSHREGAFF
TRBV6-5 | CASSYGTGWETQYF
TRBV5-8 | CASSLSSATYEQYF
TRBV5-4 | CASSSGQGEETQYF
TRBV4-1 | CASSPAGNEQYF
TRBV11-3 | CASSQAGVKETQYF
TRBV13 | CASSKIQPGPMNTEAFF
TRBV3-1/TRBV3-2 | CASSQVRGFDLAKNIQYF